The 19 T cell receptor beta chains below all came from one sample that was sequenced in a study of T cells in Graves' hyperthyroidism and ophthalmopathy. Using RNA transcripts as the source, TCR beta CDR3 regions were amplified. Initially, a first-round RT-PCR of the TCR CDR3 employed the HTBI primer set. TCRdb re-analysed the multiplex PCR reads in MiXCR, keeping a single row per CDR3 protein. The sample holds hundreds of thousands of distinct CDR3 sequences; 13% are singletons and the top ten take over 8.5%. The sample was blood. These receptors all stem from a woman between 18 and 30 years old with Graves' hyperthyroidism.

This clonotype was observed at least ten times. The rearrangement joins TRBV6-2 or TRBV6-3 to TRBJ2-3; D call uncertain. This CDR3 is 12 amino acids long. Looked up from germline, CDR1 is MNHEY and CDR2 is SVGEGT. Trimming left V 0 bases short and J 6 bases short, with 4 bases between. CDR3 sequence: CASSYSVDTQYF. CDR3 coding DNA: TGTGCCAGCAGTTACTCGGTGGATACGCAGTATTTT.

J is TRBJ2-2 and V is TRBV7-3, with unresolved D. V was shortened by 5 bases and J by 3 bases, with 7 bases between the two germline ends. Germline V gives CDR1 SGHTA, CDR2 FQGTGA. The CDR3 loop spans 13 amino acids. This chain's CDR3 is CASSPQYTGELFF. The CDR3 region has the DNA TGTGCCAGCAGCCCCCAATACACCGGGGAGCTGTTTTTT.

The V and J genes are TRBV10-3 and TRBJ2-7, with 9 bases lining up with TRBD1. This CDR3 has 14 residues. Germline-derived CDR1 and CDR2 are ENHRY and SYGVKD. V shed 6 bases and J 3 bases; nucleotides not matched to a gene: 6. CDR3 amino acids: CAISGTGSHYEQYF. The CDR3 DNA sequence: TGTGCCATCAGCGGGACAGGGTCCCACTACGAGCAGTACTTC.

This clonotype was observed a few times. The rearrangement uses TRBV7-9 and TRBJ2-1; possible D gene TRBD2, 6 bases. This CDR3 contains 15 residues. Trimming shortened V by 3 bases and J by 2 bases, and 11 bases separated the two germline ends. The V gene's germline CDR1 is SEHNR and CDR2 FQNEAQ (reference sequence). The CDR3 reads CASSFGGATYNEQFF. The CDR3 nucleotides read TGTGCCAGCAGCTTCGGCGGGGCGACCTACAATGAGCAGTTCTTC.

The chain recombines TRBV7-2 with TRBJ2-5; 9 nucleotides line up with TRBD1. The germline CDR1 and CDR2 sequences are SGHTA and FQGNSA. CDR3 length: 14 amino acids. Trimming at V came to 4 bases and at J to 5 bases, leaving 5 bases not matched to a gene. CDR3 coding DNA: TGTGCCAGCAGCTCCCGACAGGGGGAGGAGACCCAGTACTTC. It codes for CASSSRQGEETQYF.

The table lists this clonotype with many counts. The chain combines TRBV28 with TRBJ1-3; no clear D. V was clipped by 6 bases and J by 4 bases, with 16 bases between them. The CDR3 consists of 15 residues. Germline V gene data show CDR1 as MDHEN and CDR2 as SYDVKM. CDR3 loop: CASSTAGEPGNTIYF. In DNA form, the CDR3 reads TGTGCCAGCAGCACTGCCGGGGAGCCCGGAAACACCATATATTTT.

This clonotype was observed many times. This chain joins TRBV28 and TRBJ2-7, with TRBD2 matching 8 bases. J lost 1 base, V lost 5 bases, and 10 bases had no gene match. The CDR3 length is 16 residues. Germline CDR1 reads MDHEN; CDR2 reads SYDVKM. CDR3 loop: CASSPGGVAGSYEQYF. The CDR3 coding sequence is TGTGCCAGCAGTCCCGGGGGGGTAGCGGGGTCCTACGAGCAGTACTTC.

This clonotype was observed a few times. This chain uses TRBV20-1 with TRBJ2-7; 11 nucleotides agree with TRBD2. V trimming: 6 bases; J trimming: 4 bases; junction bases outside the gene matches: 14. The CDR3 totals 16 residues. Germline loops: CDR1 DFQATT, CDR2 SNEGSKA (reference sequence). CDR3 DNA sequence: TGCAGTGCCCGGCACTCTCTAGCGGGGGGTGGGTACGAGCAGTACTTC. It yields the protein CSARHSLAGGGYEQYF.

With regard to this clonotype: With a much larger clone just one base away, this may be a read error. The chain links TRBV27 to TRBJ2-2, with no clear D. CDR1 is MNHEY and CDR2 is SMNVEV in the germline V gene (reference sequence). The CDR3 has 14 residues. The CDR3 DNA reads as TGTACCAGCAGTTTATCGCAGAACACCGGGGAGCTGTTTTTT. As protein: CTSSLSQNTGELFF.

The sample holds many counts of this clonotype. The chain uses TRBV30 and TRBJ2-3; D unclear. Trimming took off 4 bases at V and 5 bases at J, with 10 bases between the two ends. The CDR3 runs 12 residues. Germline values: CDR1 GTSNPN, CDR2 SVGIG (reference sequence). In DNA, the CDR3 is TGTGCCTGGACGCCTACCGGAGATACGCAGTATTTT. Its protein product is CAWTPTGDTQYF.

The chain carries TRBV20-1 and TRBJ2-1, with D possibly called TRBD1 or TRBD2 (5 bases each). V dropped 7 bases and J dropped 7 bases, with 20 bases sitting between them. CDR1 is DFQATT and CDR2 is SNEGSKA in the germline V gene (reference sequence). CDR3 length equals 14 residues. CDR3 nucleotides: TGCAGTGTATCGGTGGGGGTAGATGGGAATGAGCAGTTCTTC. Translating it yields CSVSVGVDGNEQFF.

The CDR3 loop is CATQKGGHLNQPQHF. CDR3 sequence (DNA): TGTGCCACCCAAAAAGGGGGGCACCTTAATCAGCCCCAGCATTTT. The V call is TRBV6-1, the J call TRBJ1-5, with a possible D match to TRBD1 (6 bases). The CDR3 is 15 residues long. V was shortened by 10 bases and J by 4 bases, with 20 bases between the two germline ends. CDR1 MNHNS and CDR2 SASEGT come from the germline V gene.

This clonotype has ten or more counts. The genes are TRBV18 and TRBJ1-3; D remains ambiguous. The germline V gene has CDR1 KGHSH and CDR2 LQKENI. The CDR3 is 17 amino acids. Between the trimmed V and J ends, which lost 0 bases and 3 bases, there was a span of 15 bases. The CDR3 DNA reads TGTGCCAGCTCACCACCAGGGAGCGGGGATATTGGAAACACCATATATTTT. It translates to CASSPPGSGDIGNTIYF.

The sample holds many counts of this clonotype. CDR3 nucleotides: TGTGCCAGCCGTAACGGGCAGCAGAACACTGAAGCTTTCTTT. Residues: CASRNGQQNTEAFF. This chain uses TRBV18 with TRBJ1-1; D remains unclear. CDR1 is KGHSH, CDR2 LQKENI, per germline. Deletions cut 8 bases from V and 1 base from J, with 14 bases between. The CDR3 has 14 residues.

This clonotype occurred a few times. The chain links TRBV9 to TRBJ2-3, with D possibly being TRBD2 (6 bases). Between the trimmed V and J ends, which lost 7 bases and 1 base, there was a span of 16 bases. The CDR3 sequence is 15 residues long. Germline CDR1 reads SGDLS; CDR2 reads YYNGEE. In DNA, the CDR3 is TGTGCCAGCCAGGAGGGAGGCGACGGCACAGATACGCAGTATTTT. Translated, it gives CASQEGGDGTDTQYF.

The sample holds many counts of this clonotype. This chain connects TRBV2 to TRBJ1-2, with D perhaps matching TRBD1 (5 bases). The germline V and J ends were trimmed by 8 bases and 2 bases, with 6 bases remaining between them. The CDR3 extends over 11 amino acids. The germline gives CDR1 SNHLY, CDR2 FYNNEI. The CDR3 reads CASGGNYGYTF. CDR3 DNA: TGTGCCAGCGGGGGGAACTATGGCTACACCTTC. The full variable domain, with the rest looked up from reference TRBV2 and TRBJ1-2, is EPEVTQTPSHQVTQMGQEVILRCVPISNHLYFYWYRQILGQKVEFLVSFYNNEISEKSEIFDDQFSVERPDGSNFTLKIRSTKLEDSAMYFCASGGNYGYTFGSGTRLTVV.

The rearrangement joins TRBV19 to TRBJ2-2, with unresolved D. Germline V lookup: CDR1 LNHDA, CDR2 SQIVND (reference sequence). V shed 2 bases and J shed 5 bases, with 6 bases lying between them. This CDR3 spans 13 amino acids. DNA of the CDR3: TGTGCCAGTAGTATAAAACAGACCGGGGAGCTGTTTTTT. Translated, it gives CASSIKQTGELFF.

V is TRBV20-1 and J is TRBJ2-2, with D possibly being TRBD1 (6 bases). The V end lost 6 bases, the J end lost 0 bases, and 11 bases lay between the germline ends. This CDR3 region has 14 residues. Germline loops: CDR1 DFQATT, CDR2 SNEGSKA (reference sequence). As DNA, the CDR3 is TGCAGTGCCCGACAGGATACGAACACCGGGGAGCTGTTTTTT. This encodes CSARQDTNTGELFF.

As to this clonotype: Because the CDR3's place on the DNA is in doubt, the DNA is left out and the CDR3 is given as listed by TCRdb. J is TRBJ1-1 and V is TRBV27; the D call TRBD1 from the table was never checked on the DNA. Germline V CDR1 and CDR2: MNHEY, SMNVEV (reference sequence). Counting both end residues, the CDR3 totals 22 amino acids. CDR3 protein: CASSSSDLVRDRGPGLNTEAFF.